The 27 T cell receptor beta chains in this list originate from one sample, sequenced in a study of shared clonotypes between healthy human individuals. Some clones are missing from TCRdb's copy, which holds only in-frame ones; the method was immunoSEQ multiplex PCR. Of millions of clones detected, around nine tenths appear once; the ten largest clones hold 0.13% to 0.15%. The specimen sequenced was naive CD4+ T cells sorted from blood. Subset denoted: CD45RA+ positively selected. These receptors all stem from a man aged 18-30 years in good health.

With respect to this clone: In the same sample, other DNA sequences code for this CDR3. The V call is TRBV5-1, the J call TRBJ2-7; D not resolved. The CDR3 sequence is 11 residues long. The V gene lost 1 base and the J gene lost 5 bases, with 4 bases spanning the gap. The germline V gene encodes CDR1 SGHRS and CDR2 YFSETQ. This CDR3 is CASSLYDEQYF. The CDR3 DNA reads TGCGCCAGCAGCTTGTATGACGAGCAGTACTTC.

CDR3 DNA: TGCGCCAGCAGCCCCGGAGGGCAGACCCGGTTCCTTAATGAAAAACTGTTTTTT. Its translation: CASSPGGQTRFLNEKLFF. The genes are TRBV5-1 and TRBJ1-4; no clear D. Trimming cost V 4 bases and J 4 bases, with 23 bases left between them. The germline gives CDR1 SGHRS, CDR2 YFSETQ. CDR3 length: 18 residues.

This clone appeared once. The chain recombines TRBV11-3 with TRBJ2-6, with D perhaps matching TRBD1 or TRBD2 (6 bases each). CDR1 is SGHNT, CDR2 YENEEA, per germline. This CDR3 has 18 residues. Trimming left V 5 bases short and J 4 bases short, with 21 bases between. Here the CDR3 DNA reads TGTGCCAGCAGCGCGGCAGGAGGGGGGCCGAAGGGGGCCAACGTCCTGACTTTC. It encodes CASSAAGGGPKGANVLTF.

The chain combines TRBV4-2 with TRBJ2-3; the D gene is possibly TRBD1 (5 bases). The V end was cut by 0 bases, the J end by 2 bases, with 9 bases between. Germline V gives CDR1 LGHNA, CDR2 YNFKEQ. There are 15 residues in the CDR3. The CDR3 DNA follows: TGTGCCAGCAGCCAAGAGGTCAGGGACACAGATACGCAGTATTTT. Its protein is CASSQEVRDTDTQYF.

The chain is built from TRBV15 and TRBJ2-1; no reliable D call. The germline CDR1 and CDR2 sequences are LNHNV and YYDKDF (reference sequence). This CDR3 has 12 residues. V was cut by 0 bases and J by 8 bases, with 5 bases left in between. The CDR3 DNA is TGTGCCACCAGCAGAGACATCTATGAGCAGTTCTTC. Protein: CATSRDIYEQFF.

This clone was detected once. The gene calls are TRBV4-3 and TRBJ2-7; D is uncertain. The CDR3 length is 15 residues. Per the germline V gene, CDR1 is LGHNA and CDR2 is YSLEER. The V gene lost 1 base and the J gene lost 0 bases, with 10 bases spanning the gap. The CDR3 is CASSQVVGLSYEQYF. The CDR3 DNA reads TGCGCCAGCAGCCAAGTGGTAGGGCTCTCCTACGAGCAGTACTTC.

The J gene is TRBJ1-4, the V gene TRBV6-5; TRBD1 aligns across 7 bases. This CDR3 has 14 residues. V shed 7 bases, J shed 2 bases, and the junction held 4 bases outside the gene matches. Germline V CDR1 and CDR2: MNHEY, SVGAGI. The CDR3 region is CASTWGQTNEKLFF. CDR3 DNA sequence: TGTGCCAGCACTTGGGGACAGACTAATGAAAAACTGTTTTTT.

The CDR3: CASSPGSPSSYEQYF. In nucleotides, the CDR3 is TGTGCCAGCAGTCCGGGAAGTCCGAGCTCCTACGAGCAGTACTTC. The rearrangement joins TRBV28 to TRBJ2-7, with D maybe TRBD2 (5 bases). Per the germline V gene, CDR1 is MDHEN and CDR2 is SYDVKM. V shed 5 bases and J shed 0 bases, with 14 bases lying between them. The length of the CDR3 is 15 residues.

Regarding this clone: At the DNA level, this CDR3 is encoded by other sequences in the same sample as well. The chain links TRBV7-2 to TRBJ2-7; D remains ambiguous. V was pared by 5 bases and J by 4 bases, with 6 bases between. CDR3 size: 11 residues. CDR1 SGHTA and CDR2 FQGNSA come from the germline V gene. The CDR3 loop reads CASSLKYEQYF. CDR3 in DNA: TGTGCCAGCAGCCTGAAATACGAGCAGTACTTC.

Points on this clone: This same CDR3 is encoded by further DNA sequences in the sample. The J gene is TRBJ1-3, the V gene TRBV25-1; D is perhaps TRBD1 (6 bases). This CDR3 contains 14 residues. Trimming stripped 2 bases from V and 4 bases from J, with 9 bases between. Germline V gene lookup returns CDR1 MGHDK and CDR2 SYGVNS. CDR3 in amino acids: CASSETGSGNTIYF. CDR3 bases: TGTGCCAGCAGTGAAACAGGGTCCGGAAACACCATATATTTT. Full variable domain (outside the CDR3, taken from reference TRBV25-1 and TRBJ1-3): EADIYQTPRYLVIGTGKKITLECSQTMGHDKMYWYQQDPGMELHLIHYSYGVNSTEKGDLSSESTVSRIRTEHFPLTLESARPSHTSQYLCASSETGSGNTIYFGEGSWLTVV.

On this clone: At the DNA level, this CDR3 is encoded by other sequences in the same sample as well. This chain joins TRBV7-9 and TRBJ1-2; D call uncertain. V was shortened by 6 bases and J by 2 bases, with 10 bases between the two germline ends. Germline V gives CDR1 SEHNR, CDR2 FQNEAQ (reference sequence). This CDR3 region has 13 residues. CDR3 sequence: CASSPRANYGYTF. In DNA form, the CDR3 reads TGTGCCAGCAGTCCACGGGCAAACTATGGCTACACCTTC.

This chain uses TRBV28 with TRBJ1-6; 7 bases agree with TRBD1. This CDR3 comprises 16 residues. The germline V gene has CDR1 MDHEN and CDR2 SYDVKM. V shed 7 bases, J shed 3 bases, and the junction held 9 bases outside the gene matches. Here the CDR3 DNA reads TGTGCCAGCATTGCTCCCGGGACAGACTATAATTCACCCCTCCACTTT. Encoded protein: CASIAPGTDYNSPLHF.

This clone occurred once. Other DNA variants within this sample encode the same CDR3. The chain couples TRBV5-1 to TRBJ2-5; 8 bases map to TRBD1. The CDR3 is made up of 15 amino acids. The V segment lost 0 bases and the J segment 5 bases; nucleotides outside the gene matches: 6. CDR1 is SGHRS and CDR2 is YFSETQ in the germline V gene. For the CDR3, the DNA is TGCGCCAGCAGCTTGGGGCAGGGGGCCGGGGAGACCCAGTACTTC. It yields the protein CASSLGQGAGETQYF.

There are a few counts of this clone. V usage is TRBV25-1 and J usage is TRBJ1-1; 8 nucleotides align to TRBD1. CDR1 is MGHDK, CDR2 SYGVNS, per germline. The ends lost 8 bases at V and 10 bases at J; junction bases unmatched: 15. The CDR3 contains 14 residues. This chain's CDR3 is CASVGQGDPGLAFF. Written as DNA, the CDR3 is TGTGCCAGCGTTGGACAGGGAGACCCTGGTTTAGCTTTCTTT.

Concerning this clone: The same CDR3 is also encoded by other DNA sequences in this sample. The gene calls are TRBV10-1 and TRBJ2-1; 8 bases are a match to TRBD1. The germline V gene encodes CDR1 WNHNN and CDR2 SYGVQD (reference sequence). J lost 4 bases, V lost 4 bases, and 0 bases had no gene match. This CDR3 comprises 13 residues. The CDR3 DNA sequence: TGCGCCAGCAGTGGACAGGGGTACAATGAGCAGTTCTTC. Protein product: CASSGQGYNEQFF.

V is TRBV6-5 and J is TRBJ2-2; D gene uncertain. The CDR3 runs to 15 residues. V was clipped by 6 bases and J by 6 bases, with 17 bases between them. Germline-derived CDR1 and CDR2 are MNHEY and SVGAGI. CDR3 loop: CASSHTSPVPGELFF. For the CDR3, the DNA is TGTGCCAGCAGCCATACCTCGCCGGTCCCCGGGGAGCTGTTTTTT.

This chain connects TRBV10-1 to TRBJ2-1, with 7 bases identical to TRBD2. The CDR3 runs 17 residues. Germline CDR1 and CDR2: WNHNN and SYGVQD (reference sequence). V shed 0 bases and J 7 bases; nucleotides not matched to a gene: 12. CDR3 DNA: TGCGCCAGCAGTGAGTCGAGAGGCGGGAGAATGGTTAATGAGCAGTTCTTC. Translation gives CASSESRGGRMVNEQFF.

The genes are TRBV30 and TRBJ2-5, with a possible D match to TRBD1 (6 bases). This CDR3 has 13 amino acids. CDR1 is GTSNPN and CDR2 is SVGIG in the germline V gene (reference sequence). Trimming removed 3 bases from V and 5 bases from J, with 13 bases in between. Here the CDR3 reads CAWRGGQRETQYF. CDR3 nucleotides: TGTGCCTGGAGGGGTGGACAGAGGGAGACCCAGTACTTC. Combining the CDR3 with reference TRBV30 and TRBJ2-5 gives the whole variable domain SQTIHQWPATLVQPVGSPLSLECTVEGTSNPNLYWYRQAAGRGLQLLFYSVGIGQISSEVPQNLSASRPQDRQFILSSKKLLLSDSGFYLCAWRGGQRETQYFGPGTRLLVL.

The chain links TRBV6-5 to TRBJ1-1; tentatively, D is TRBD1 (5 bases). Germline CDR1 reads MNHEY; CDR2 reads SVGAGI. Trimming shortened V by 5 bases and J by 4 bases, and 11 bases separated the two germline ends. This CDR3 is 13 amino acids long. DNA for the CDR3: TGTGCCAGCAGTCTCACCAGGGTCACTGAAGCTTTCTTT. This sequence encodes CASSLTRVTEAFF.

To note about this clone: This sample includes further DNA sequences coding for the same CDR3. The V and J genes are TRBV5-1 and TRBJ1-5; D gene unclear. The CDR3 spans 15 residues. Germline loops: CDR1 SGHRS, CDR2 YFSETQ. Trimming took 1 base from V and 0 from J, leaving 8 bases between them. The CDR3 nucleotides are TGCGCCAGCAGCTTGTCCGGAAATAGCAATCAGCCCCAGCATTTT. Residues: CASSLSGNSNQPQHF.

The J gene is TRBJ1-2, the V gene TRBV2, with TRBD1 matching over 8 bases. The CDR3 is made up of 14 amino acids. Germline-derived CDR1 and CDR2 are SNHLY and FYNNEI. Trimming cost V 6 bases and J 4 bases; bases outside gene matches: 7. The chain's CDR3 is CASSSPDRGYGYTF. The CDR3 DNA reads as TGTGCCAGCAGCTCCCCTGACAGGGGCTATGGCTACACCTTC. The variable domain in full, with the rest retrieved from reference TRBV2 and TRBJ1-2, is EPEVTQTPSHQVTQMGQEVILRCVPISNHLYFYWYRQILGQKVEFLVSFYNNEISEKSEIFDDQFSVERPDGSNFTLKIRSTKLEDSAMYFCASSSPDRGYGYTFGSGTRLTVV.

This chain links TRBV15 with TRBJ2-1, with TRBD2 matching over 7 bases. Germline V gene sequence: CDR1 LNHNV, CDR2 YYDKDF (reference sequence). There are 18 residues in the CDR3. J lost 4 bases, V lost 0 bases, and 12 bases had no gene match. CDR3 residues: CATSRDQPAGILYNEQFF. CDR3 in DNA: TGTGCCACCAGCAGAGATCAACCAGCGGGGATCCTTTACAATGAGCAGTTCTTC.

The chain combines TRBV7-9 with TRBJ2-7; TRBD1 matches 8 bases. CDR1 and CDR2 (germline): SEHNR, FQNEAQ (reference sequence). The CDR3 spans 16 residues. Trimming took 7 bases from V and 6 from J; bases not matched to a gene: 17. CDR3 sequence: CASTHQRQGRSGEQYF. CDR3 nucleotide sequence: TGTGCCAGCACCCACCAGAGACAGGGGAGAAGCGGCGAGCAGTACTTC. The full variable domain, its missing parts supplied by reference TRBV7-9 and TRBJ2-7, is DTGVSQNPRHKITKRGQNVTFRCDPISEHNRLYWYRQTLGQGPEFLTYFQNEAQLEKSRLLSDRFSAERPKGSFSTLEIQRTEQGDSAMYLCASTHQRQGRSGEQYFGPGTRLTVT.

This clone was detected only a few times. The chain links TRBV28 to TRBJ1-2; D call uncertain. Germline values: CDR1 MDHEN, CDR2 SYDVKM. With 10 bases removed from V and 2 bases from J, the gap between germline ends came to 8 bases. The CDR3 length is 11 residues. The CDR3 sequence: CAIGRNYGYTF. DNA for the CDR3: TGTGCCATCGGCCGGAACTATGGCTACACCTTC.

This clone was recorded only once. Other DNA sequences within the sample encode an identical CDR3. This chain joins TRBV7-2 and TRBJ2-1; 7 positions match TRBD1. Germline V gene lookup returns CDR1 SGHTA and CDR2 FQGNSA. V was pared by 1 base and J by 2 bases, with 2 bases of the junction left unmatched. The CDR3 sequence is 15 residues long. DNA of the CDR3: TGTGCCAGCAGCTTAGGACAGGGCACCTACAATGAGCAGTTCTTC. Amino acids: CASSLGQGTYNEQFF.

This chain uses TRBV6-4 with TRBJ2-7, with D perhaps matching TRBD1 (6 bases). CDR3 length: 18 amino acids. CDR1 and CDR2 from the germline V gene are MRHNA and SNTAGT. V was trimmed by 0 bases and J by 1 base, leaving 19 bases between them. The CDR3 loop reads CASSDSVRQGSPSYEQYF. The CDR3 DNA reads TGTGCCAGCAGTGACTCGGTCAGGCAGGGGTCTCCATCCTACGAGCAGTACTTC.

In the case of this clone: The same CDR3 is also encoded by other DNA sequences in this sample. The J gene is TRBJ1-3, the V gene TRBV7-9, with a tentative D call TRBD1 (5 bases). The ends were cut back, 5 bases at V and 2 bases at J, with 10 bases in the middle. Germline CDR1 SEHNR, CDR2 FQNEAQ (reference sequence). This CDR3 is 14 amino acids long. The CDR3: CASSLTGAGNTIYF. Here the CDR3 DNA reads TGTGCCAGCAGCCTTACGGGGGCTGGAAACACCATATATTTT. Together with reference TRBV7-9 and TRBJ1-3, the CDR3 gives the full variable domain: DTGVSQNPRHKITKRGQNVTFRCDPISEHNRLYWYRQTLGQGPEFLTYFQNEAQLEKSRLLSDRFSAERPKGSFSTLEIQRTEQGDSAMYLCASSLTGAGNTIYFGEGSWLTVV.